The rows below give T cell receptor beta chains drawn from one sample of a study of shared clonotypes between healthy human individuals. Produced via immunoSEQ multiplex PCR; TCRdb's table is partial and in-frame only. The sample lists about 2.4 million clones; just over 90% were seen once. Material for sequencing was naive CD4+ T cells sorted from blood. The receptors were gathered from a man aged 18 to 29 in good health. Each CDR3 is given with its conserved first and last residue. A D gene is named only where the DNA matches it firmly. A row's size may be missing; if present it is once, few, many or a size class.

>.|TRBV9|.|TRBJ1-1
CASSVGPGLNTEAFF
TGTGCCAGCAGCGTAGGGCCAGGGTTGAACACTGAAGCTTTCTTT
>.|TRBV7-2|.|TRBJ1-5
CASSRGRNQPQHF
TGTGCCAGCAGCAGGGGTCGCAATCAGCCCCAGCATTTT
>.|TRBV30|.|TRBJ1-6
CAWRKTRQGNSPLHF
TGTGCCTGGAGGAAAACGAGGCAGGGGAATTCACCCCTCCACTTT
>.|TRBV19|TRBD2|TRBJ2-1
CASKTSGNEQFF
TGTGCCAGTAAAACTAGCGGAAATGAGCAGTTCTTC
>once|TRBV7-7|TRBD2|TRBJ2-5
CASSLGLAGGLGETQYF
TGTGCTAGCAGCTTAGGACTAGCGGGAGGGCTGGGGGAGACCCAGTACTTC
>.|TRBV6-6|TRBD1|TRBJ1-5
CASSRTGGNQPQHF
TGTGCCAGCAGTCGGACAGGGGGAAATCAGCCCCAGCATTTT
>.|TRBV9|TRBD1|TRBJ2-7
CASSRQGRDLYEQYF
TGTGCCAGCAGCAGACAGGGACGTGACCTTTACGAGCAGTACTTC
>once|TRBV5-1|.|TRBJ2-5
CASSSPQPGETQYF
TGCGCCAGCAGCAGCCCCCAGCCCGGGGAGACCCAGTACTTC
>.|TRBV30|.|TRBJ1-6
CAWSPVSGSPLHF
TGTGCCTGGAGCCCGGTCAGTGGTTCACCCCTCCACTTT
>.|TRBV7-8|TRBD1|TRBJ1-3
CASSLMPPGQSLFSGNTIYF
TGTGCCAGCAGCTTAATGCCCCCGGGACAGTCCTTATTTTCTGGAAACACCATATATTTT
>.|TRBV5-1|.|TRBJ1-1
CASSLGWDTEAFF
TGCGCCAGCAGCTTGGGGTGGGACACTGAAGCTTTCTTT
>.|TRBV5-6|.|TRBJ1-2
CASSLRERNYGYTF
TGTGCCAGCAGCTTGAGGGAGAGAAACTATGGCTACACCTTC
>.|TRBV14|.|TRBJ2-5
CASSQAGGRETQYF
TGTGCCAGCAGCCAAGCTGGGGGCCGAGAGACCCAGTACTTC
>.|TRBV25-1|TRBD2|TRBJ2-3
CASSDVGRAGTDTQYF
TGTGCCAGCAGTGATGTCGGGAGGGCAGGCACAGATACGCAGTATTTT
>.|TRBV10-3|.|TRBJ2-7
CAISENSLAAYEQYF
TGTGCCATCAGTGAGAACTCCCTGGCTGCCTACGAGCAGTACTTC
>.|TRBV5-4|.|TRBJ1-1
CASSLGRGWDTEAFF
TGTGCCAGCAGCTTGGGGCGGGGCTGGGACACTGAAGCTTTCTTT
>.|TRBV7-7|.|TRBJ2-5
CASSLVNWETQYF
TGTGCTAGCAGCTTAGTCAACTGGGAGACCCAGTACTTC
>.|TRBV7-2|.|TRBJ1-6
CASSLFHGSSYNSPLHF
TGTGCCAGCAGCTTATTTCACGGCAGCTCCTATAATTCACCCCTCCACTTT
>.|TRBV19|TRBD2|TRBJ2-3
CASSKASGRAGTDTQYF
TGTGCCAGTAGTAAAGCTAGCGGGAGGGCCGGCACAGATACGCAGTATTTT
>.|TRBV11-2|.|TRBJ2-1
CASGPTPQLGFSNEQFF
TGTGCCAGCGGGCCCACCCCCCAGCTGGGGTTCTCGAATGAGCAGTTCTTC
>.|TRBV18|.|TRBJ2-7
CASSPETYEQYF
TGTGCCAGCTCACCTGAGACGTACGAGCAGTACTTC
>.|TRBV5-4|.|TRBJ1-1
CASSLGAASNTEAFF
TGTGCCAGCAGCTTGGGGGCAGCTTCGAACACTGAAGCTTTCTTT
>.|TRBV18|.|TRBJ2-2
CASSKMEGELFF
TGTGCCAGCTCGAAGATGGAGGGGGAGCTGTTTTTT
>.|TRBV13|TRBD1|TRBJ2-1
CASSVDRGSYNEQFF
TGTGCCAGCAGCGTTGACAGGGGCTCCTACAATGAGCAGTTCTTC
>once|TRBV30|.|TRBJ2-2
CAWSTPDFPGELFF
TGTGCCTGGAGTACTCCGGACTTTCCGGGGGAGCTGTTTTTT
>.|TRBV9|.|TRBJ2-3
CASSVSRAGDTQYF
TGTGCCAGCAGCGTAAGCAGGGCTGGAGATACGCAGTATTTT
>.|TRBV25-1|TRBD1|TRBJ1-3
CASSELGTGDGNTIYF
TGTGCCAGCAGTGAATTGGGGACAGGGGATGGAAACACCATATATTTT
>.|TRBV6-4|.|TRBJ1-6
CASSAEGTISPLHF
TGTGCCAGCAGTGCTGAGGGTACAATTTCACCCCTCCACTTT
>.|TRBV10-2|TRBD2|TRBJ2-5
CASSPGLAGVLETQYF
TGCGCCAGCAGTCCGGGACTAGCGGGAGTATTAGAGACCCAGTACTTC
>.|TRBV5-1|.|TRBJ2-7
CASSLGGAKSYEQYF
TGCGCCAGCAGCTTGGGAGGGGCAAAATCCTACGAGCAGTACTTC
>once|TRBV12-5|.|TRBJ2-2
CASGLVPAGAITGELFF
TGTGCTAGTGGTTTGGTACCTGCGGGGGCCATCACCGGGGAGCTGTTTTTT
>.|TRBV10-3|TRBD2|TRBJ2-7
CAISLTSGNSYEQYF
TGTGCCATCAGTCTGACTAGCGGGAACTCCTACGAGCAGTACTTC
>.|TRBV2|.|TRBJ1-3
CASRETGTSGNTIYF
TGTGCCAGCAGAGAGACGGGGACCTCTGGAAACACCATATATTTT
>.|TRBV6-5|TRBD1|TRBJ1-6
CASSYGLGTAERPLHF
TGTGCCAGCAGTTACGGTTTGGGGACAGCTGAAAGACCCCTCCACTTT
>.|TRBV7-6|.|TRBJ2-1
CASSLTPGANNEQFF
TGTGCCAGCAGCCTAACACCTGGGGCGAACAATGAGCAGTTCTTC
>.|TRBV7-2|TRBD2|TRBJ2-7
CASAGGRSSYEQYF
TGTGCCAGCGCGGGAGGGAGATCCTCCTACGAGCAGTACTTC
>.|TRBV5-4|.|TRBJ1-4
CASSRNMGSGNEKLFF
TGTGCCAGCAGCCGAAATATGGGGAGTGGAAATGAAAAACTGTTTTTT
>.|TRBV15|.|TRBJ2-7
CATSRDPDQLEQYF
TGTGCCACCAGCAGAGATCCAGATCAGCTTGAGCAGTACTTC
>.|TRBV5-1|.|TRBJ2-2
CASSLDRVNTGELFF
TGCGCCAGCAGCTTGGACAGGGTGAACACCGGGGAGCTGTTTTTT
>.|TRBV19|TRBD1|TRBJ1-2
CASNKDRLGTRGYTF
TGTGCCAGTAATAAGGACAGGCTCGGGACTCGGGGCTACACCTTC